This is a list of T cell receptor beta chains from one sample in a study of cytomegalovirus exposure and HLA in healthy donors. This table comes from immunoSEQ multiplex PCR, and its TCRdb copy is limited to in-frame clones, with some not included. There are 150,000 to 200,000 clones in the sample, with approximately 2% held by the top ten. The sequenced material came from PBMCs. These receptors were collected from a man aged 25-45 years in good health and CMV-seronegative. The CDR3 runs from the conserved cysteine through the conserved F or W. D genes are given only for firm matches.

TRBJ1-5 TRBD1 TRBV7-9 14 TGTGCCAGCAGCTTGACAGGGGACAATCAGCCCCAGCATTTT CASSLTGDNQPQHF
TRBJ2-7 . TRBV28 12 TGTGCCAGCAGGGGAGAAACCTACGAGCAGTACTTC CASRGETYEQYF
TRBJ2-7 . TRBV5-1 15 TGCGCCAGCAGCTTAGATTTATCAGGGGTCGACGAGCAGTACTTC CASSLDLSGVDEQYF
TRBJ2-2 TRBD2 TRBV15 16 TGTGCCACCAGCCCCTCACTAGCGGGAGCAACCGGGGAGCTGTTTTTT CATSPSLAGATGELFF
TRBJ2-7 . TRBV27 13 TGTGCCAGCAGTCCAGGGATCGATTACGAGCAGTACTTC CASSPGIDYEQYF
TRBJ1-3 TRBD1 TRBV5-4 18 TGTGCCAGCAGCTTGGAACTATCGGGACAGCGAGTAGGAAACACCATATATTTT CASSLELSGQRVGNTIYF
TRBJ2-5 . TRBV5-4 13 TGTGCCAGCAGCTTCACCGGGGAAGAGACCCAGTACTTC CASSFTGEETQYF
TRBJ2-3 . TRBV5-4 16 TGTGCCAGCAGCATCGTGGGGATAGCGCGCACAGATACGCAGTATTTT CASSIVGIARTDTQYF
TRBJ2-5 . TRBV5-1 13 TGCGCCAGCAGCTTAATACTACAAGAGACCCAGTACTTC CASSLILQETQYF
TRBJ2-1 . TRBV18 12 TGTGCCAGCTCACGGGCGGAGGGGGAGCAGTTCTTC CASSRAEGEQFF
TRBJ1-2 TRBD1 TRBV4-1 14 TGCGCCAGCAGCGCAGGGACAGGGAGCTATGGCTACACCTTC CASSAGTGSYGYTF
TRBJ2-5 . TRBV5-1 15 TGCGCCAGCAGCGACCCTAGCGATCTCCAAGAGACCCAGTACTTC CASSDPSDLQETQYF
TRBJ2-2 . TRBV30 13 TGTGCCTGGAGTGTGGCAGTAACCGGGGAGCTGTTTTTT CAWSVAVTGELFF